This T cell receptor (beta chain) is from a study of T cell responses to AZD1222 COVID-19 vaccine. Whole-study results and caveats: Just 5 to 7 AZD1222 recipients were seropositive at baseline. Spike was spanned by vaccine-associated CD4 TCRs, with dominance at 160-218 and 743-854. Spike-specific TCR breadth and depth both grew after two AZD1222 doses.

A few counts support this clone. Antigen unknown. Data came from immunoSEQ multiplex PCR; TCRdb stores just in-frame clones and leaves some out. The sample carries over 120,000 clones, around 94% recorded once. The V end was cut by 5 bases, the J end by 8 bases, with 7 bases between. Per the germline V gene, CDR1 is SEHNR and CDR2 is FQNEAQ (reference sequence). The CDR3 spans 12 residues. V and J are TRBV7-9 and TRBJ1-6; no clear D gene. Sequencing was performed on peripheral blood, taken after recovery from COVID-19. This clonotype was obtained from an adult who had recovered from COVID-19. CDR3 sequence (DNA): TGTGCCAGCAGCCGGCTGGATTCACCCCTCCACTTT. Translation: CASSRLDSPLHF.